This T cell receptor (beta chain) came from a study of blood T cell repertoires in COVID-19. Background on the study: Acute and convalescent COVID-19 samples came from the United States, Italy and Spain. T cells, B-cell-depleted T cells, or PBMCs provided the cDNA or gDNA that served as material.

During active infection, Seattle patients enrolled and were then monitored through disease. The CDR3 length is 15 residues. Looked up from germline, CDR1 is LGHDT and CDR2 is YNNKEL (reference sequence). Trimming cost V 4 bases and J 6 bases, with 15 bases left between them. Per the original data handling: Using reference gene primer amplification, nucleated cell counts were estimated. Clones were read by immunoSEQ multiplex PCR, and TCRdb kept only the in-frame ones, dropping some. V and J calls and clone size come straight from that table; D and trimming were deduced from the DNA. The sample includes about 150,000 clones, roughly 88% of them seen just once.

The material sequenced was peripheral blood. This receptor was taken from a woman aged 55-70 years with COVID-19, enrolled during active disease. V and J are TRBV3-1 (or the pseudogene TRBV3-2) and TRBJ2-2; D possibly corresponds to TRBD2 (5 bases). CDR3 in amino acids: CASSRRAEGAGELFF. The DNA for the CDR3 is TGTGCCAGCAGCCGGCGAGCCGAGGGAGCCGGGGAGCTGTTTTTT.